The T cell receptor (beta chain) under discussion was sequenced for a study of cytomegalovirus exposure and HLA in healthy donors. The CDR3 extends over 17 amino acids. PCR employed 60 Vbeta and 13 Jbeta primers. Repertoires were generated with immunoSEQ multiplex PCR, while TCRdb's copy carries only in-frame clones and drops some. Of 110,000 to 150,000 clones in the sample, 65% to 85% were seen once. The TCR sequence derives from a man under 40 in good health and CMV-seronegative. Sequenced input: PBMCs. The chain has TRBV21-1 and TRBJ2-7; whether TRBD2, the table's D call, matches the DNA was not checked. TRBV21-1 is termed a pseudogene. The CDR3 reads CASSIVLGSGSPVEQYF. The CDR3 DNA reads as TGTGCCAGCAGCATAGTCCTGGGGAGCGGGAGTCCGGTCGAGCAGTACTTC.